The rows below give T cell receptor beta chains drawn from one sample of a study of blood T cell repertoires in COVID-19. TCRdb's table, derived via immunoSEQ multiplex PCR, lists solely in-frame clones and lacks some. Seen here are around 99,000 clones, about nine tenths observed once, and the top ten hold about 1.1%. Sequencing used peripheral blood. The receptor set was obtained from a human donor in a cohort sampled during active COVID-19. Each CDR3 is given with its conserved first and last residue. Fields, in order: D gene, J gene, clone size, V gene, CDR3 protein, CDR3 DNA. A D gene is named only where the DNA matches it firmly. Only part of the rows carry a size: once, few, many, or a class if the clone is expanded.

TRBD2,TRBJ2-5,NA,TRBV4-2,CASSPDGASGGQETQYF,TGTGCCAGCAGTCCGGACGGCGCTAGCGGGGGCCAGGAGACCCAGTACTTC
NA,TRBJ1-2,NA,TRBV20-1,CSATDEQGYTF,TGCAGTGCTACTGATGAACAGGGCTACACCTTC
NA,TRBJ2-3,NA,TRBV5-5,CASSLVQPDTQYF,TGTGCCAGCAGCTTGGTACAGCCAGATACGCAGTATTTT
TRBD1,TRBJ2-7,NA,TRBV25-1,CASSGTGIYEQYF,TGTGCCAGCAGTGGGACAGGAATCTACGAGCAGTACTTC
NA,TRBJ1-4,NA,TRBV5-1,CASNPGGRTIEKLFF,TGCGCCAGCAACCCTGGGGGGAGAACGATCGAAAAACTGTTTTTT
TRBD1,TRBJ1-1,NA,TRBV19,CASRVRDRLNTEAFF,TGTGCCAGTAGAGTTCGGGACAGGCTGAACACTGAAGCTTTCTTT
NA,TRBJ1-4,NA,TRBV20-1,CSASSGLNEKLFF,TGCAGTGCTAGTTCAGGGTTAAATGAAAAACTGTTTTTT
TRBD1,TRBJ2-2,NA,TRBV11-3,CASSSGTANTGELFF,TGTGCCAGCAGCTCGGGGACAGCCAACACCGGGGAGCTGTTTTTT
TRBD1,TRBJ1-1,once,TRBV6-2/TRBV6-3,CASSSRTGRIVNTEAFF,TGTGCCAGCAGTTCCCGGACAGGGAGAATTGTGAACACTGAAGCTTTCTTT
NA,TRBJ2-1,NA,TRBV7-3,CASSLFGKEFNEQFF,TGTGCCAGCAGCTTATTCGGGAAGGAATTCAATGAGCAGTTCTTC
TRBD2,TRBJ2-5,NA,TRBV7-2,CASSSLAGGPETQYF,TGTGCCAGCAGCTCACTAGCGGGAGGGCCGGAGACCCAGTACTTC
TRBD1,TRBJ1-6,few,TRBV18,CASSPQGAPNSPLHF,TGTGCCAGCTCGCCACAGGGGGCGCCTAATTCACCCCTCCACTTT
NA,TRBJ2-3,NA,TRBV5-1,CASSGGTGTDTQYF,TGCGCCAGCAGTGGGGGGACTGGCACAGATACGCAGTATTTT
TRBD1,TRBJ2-7,NA,TRBV5-1,CASSRRQGPDEQYF,TGCGCCAGCAGCAGAAGACAGGGTCCAGACGAGCAGTACTTC
TRBD1,TRBJ2-4,NA,TRBV6-2/TRBV6-3,CASSKNTGTGTKNIQYF,TGTGCCAGCAGTAAGAACACCGGGACAGGGACCAAAAACATTCAGTACTTC
TRBD2,TRBJ2-5,once,TRBV5-1,CASRLAGAETQYF,TGCGCCAGCAGGCTAGCGGGGGCTGAGACCCAGTACTTC
NA,TRBJ2-1,NA,TRBV24-1,CATSDLSGPREIYNEQFF,TGTGCCACCAGTGATTTAAGCGGGCCCCGGGAGATCTACAATGAGCAGTTCTTC